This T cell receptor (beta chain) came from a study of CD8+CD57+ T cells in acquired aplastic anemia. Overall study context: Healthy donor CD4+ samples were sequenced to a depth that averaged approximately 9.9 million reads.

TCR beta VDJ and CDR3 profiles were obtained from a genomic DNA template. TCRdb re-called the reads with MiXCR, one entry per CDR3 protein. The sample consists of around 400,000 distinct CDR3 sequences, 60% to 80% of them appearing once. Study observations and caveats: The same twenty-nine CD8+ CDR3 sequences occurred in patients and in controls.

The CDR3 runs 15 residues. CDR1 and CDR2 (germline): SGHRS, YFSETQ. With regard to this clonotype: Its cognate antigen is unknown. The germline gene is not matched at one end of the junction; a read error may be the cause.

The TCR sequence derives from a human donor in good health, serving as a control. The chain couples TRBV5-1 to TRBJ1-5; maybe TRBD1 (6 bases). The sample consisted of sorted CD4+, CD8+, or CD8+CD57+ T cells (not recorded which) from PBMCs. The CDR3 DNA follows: TGTGCCAGCAGCTTGGGTTTGGGGGGCGGCCAGCCCCAGCATTTT. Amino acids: CASSLGLGGGQPQHF.